This TCR beta chain was documented in a study of T cell repertoires in cytomegalovirus infection. TCRdb passed the reads through MiXCR, listing each CDR3 protein once. The data hold 550,000 to 850,000 distinct CDR3 sequences, with about 33% observed a single time. J was trimmed by 3 bases and V by 4 bases; bases with no gene match: 6. The CDR3 is 17 amino acids. In germline, CDR1 is SGHVS, CDR2 FQNEAQ. This clonotype was seen ten or more times. Antigen: not known. This chain links TRBV7-8 with TRBJ2-7, with 16 bases identical to TRBD2. This TCR came from a human donor in good health (CMV status not recorded). Some clones in this sample may be carry-over from other donors' samples. Source: cultured PBMCs, taken from culture after CMV antigen stimulation. The CDR3 sequence: CASSSGTSGRALYEQYF. The CDR3 DNA sequence: TGTGCCAGCAGCTCAGGGACTAGCGGGAGGGCCCTCTACGAGCAGTACTTC.